This TCR beta chain stems from a study of T-cell reconstitution after alpha-beta-depleted transplantation in children. Study-level points and caveats: Two months or so post-transplant, alpha-beta T cells reportedly derived from several hundred expanded graft clones. When one year had passed after transplant, most T-cell counts and diversity came from newly produced T cells.

As regards this clonotype: Its antigen is currently unknown.

Preparation of the TCRbeta library involved a method that used unique molecular identifiers. TCRdb analysed the PCR reads with MiXCR anew, one entry per CDR3 protein. Found here are fewer than 1 million distinct CDR3 sequences, under 20% of them singletons; the top ten hold around 5%. This clonotype was sampled from a male patient aged 10-17 years who had a stem cell transplant for acute lymphoblastic leukemia, so the T cells may come from the graft donor. The starting material was PBMCs, mostly from graft donor cells, obtained 360 days after TCRalphabeta/CD19-depleted stem cell transplant.

CDR3 in DNA: TGTGCCAGCAGTTTCGGGACGCCTGGCGGCACCTCCTACAATGAGCAGTTCTTC. Translating it yields CASSFGTPGGTSYNEQFF. The V gene is TRBV27, the J gene TRBJ2-1; D may correspond to TRBD1 or TRBD2 (5 bases each). The CDR3 loop spans 18 amino acids. Trimming pared 3 bases from V and 0 bases from J, leaving 18 bases between. CDR1 and CDR2 from the germline V gene are MNHEY and SMNVEV (reference sequence).